This TCR beta chain was captured by sequencing in a study of T cell responses to AZD1222 COVID-19 vaccine. Points on this clone: What it binds is not known.

The V gene's germline CDR1 is SQVTM and CDR2 ANQGSEA. The CDR3 runs to 11 residues. The V gene lost 4 bases and the J gene lost 10 bases, with 11 bases spanning the gap. Overall study findings and caveats: Repertoire sampling was restricted to post-peak T cell response timepoints. The span of vaccine-associated CD4 TCRs extended across spike, with dominance at 160-218 and 743-854. Reportedly, nearly half the spike-specific TCRs target unmutated variant regions. Baseline seropositivity occurred in only six AZD1222 recipients.

Repertoires were generated with immunoSEQ multiplex PCR, while TCRdb's copy carries only in-frame clones and drops some. The repertoire includes 150,000 to 200,000 clones, roughly 94% of them detected once, and approximately 0.6% sits in the top ten. The sample consisted of peripheral blood, taken on day 0 of AZD1222 vaccination. This clonotype originated in an adult in good health. This chain connects TRBV29-1 to TRBJ2-1, with a tentative D call TRBD2 (5 bases). The CDR3 DNA sequence: TGCAGCGTTGGGTCAAGGGAGGAGCAGTTCTTC. It translates to CSVGSREEQFF.